This T cell receptor (beta chain) was observed in a study of blood T cell repertoires in COVID-19. Here immunoSEQ multiplex PCR was the method, and the copy in TCRdb shows in-frame clones only, minus some. The table records more than 250,000 clones, 70% to 90% of them present only once. This receptor was taken from a woman in her 30s who had recovered from COVID-19. Sequenced input: peripheral blood.

CDR3 amino acids: CASSFRRNSYNEQFF. The CDR3 coding sequence is TGTGCCAGCAGCTTTCGGAGAAACTCCTACAATGAGCAGTTCTTC. The chain combines TRBV7-2 with TRBJ2-1; no firm D call. Germline V gene lookup returns CDR1 SGHTA and CDR2 FQGNSA. Trimming left V 3 bases short and J 0 bases short, with 9 bases between. There are 15 residues in the CDR3.